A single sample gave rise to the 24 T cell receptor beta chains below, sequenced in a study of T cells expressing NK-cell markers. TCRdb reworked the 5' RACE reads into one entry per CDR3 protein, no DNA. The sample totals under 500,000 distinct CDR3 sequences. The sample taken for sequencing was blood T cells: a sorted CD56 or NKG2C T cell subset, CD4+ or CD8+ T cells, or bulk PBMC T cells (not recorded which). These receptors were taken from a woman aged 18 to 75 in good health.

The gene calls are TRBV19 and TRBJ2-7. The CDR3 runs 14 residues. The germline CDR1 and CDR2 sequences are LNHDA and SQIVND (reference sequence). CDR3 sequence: CASSKETRSYEQYF.

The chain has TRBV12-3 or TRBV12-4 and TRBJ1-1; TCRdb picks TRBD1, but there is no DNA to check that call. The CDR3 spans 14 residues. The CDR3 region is CASSNTGWNTEAFF.

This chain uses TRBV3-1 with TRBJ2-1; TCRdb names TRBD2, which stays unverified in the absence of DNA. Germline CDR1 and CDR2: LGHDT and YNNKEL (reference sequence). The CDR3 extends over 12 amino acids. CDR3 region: CASSPTSREQFF.

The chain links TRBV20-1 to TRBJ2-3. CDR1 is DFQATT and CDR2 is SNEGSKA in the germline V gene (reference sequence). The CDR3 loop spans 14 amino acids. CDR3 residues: CSAREVLGTDTQYF.

The CDR3: CASSYRTGEIYNEQFF. The V call is TRBV6-5, the J call TRBJ2-1; there is no DNA to check the TCRdb D call of TRBD1. CDR1 and CDR2 (germline): MNHEY, SVGAGI. This CDR3 spans 16 amino acids.

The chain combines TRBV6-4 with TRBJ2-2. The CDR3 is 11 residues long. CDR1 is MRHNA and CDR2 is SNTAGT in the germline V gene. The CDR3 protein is CASRTEGELFF.

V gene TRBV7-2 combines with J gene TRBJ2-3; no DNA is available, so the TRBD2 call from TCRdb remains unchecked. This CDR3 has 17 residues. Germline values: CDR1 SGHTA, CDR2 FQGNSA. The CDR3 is CASSPTLREGSTDTQYF.

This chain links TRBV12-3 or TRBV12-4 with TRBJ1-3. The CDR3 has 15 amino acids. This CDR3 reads CASSFYSASGNTIYF.

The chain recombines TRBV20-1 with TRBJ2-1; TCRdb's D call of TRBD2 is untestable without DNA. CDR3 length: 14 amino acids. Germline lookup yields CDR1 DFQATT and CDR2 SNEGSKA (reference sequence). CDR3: CSAADRGGFNEQFF.

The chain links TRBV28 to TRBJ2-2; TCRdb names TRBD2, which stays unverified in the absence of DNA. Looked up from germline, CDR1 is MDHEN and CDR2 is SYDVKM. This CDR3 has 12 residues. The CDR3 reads CAALGLAGELFF.

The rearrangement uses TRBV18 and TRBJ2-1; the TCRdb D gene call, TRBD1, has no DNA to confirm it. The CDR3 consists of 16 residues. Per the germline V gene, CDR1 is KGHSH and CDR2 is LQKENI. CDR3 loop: CASSPPRTGDYNEQFF.

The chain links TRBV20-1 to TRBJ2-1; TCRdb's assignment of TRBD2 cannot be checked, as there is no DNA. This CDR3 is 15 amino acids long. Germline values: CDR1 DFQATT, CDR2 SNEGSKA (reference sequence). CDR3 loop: CSARDGRGASIEQFF.

The CDR3 spells CASSLQGLYTEAFF. The genes are TRBV25-1 and TRBJ1-1. The germline V gene encodes CDR1 MGHDK and CDR2 SYGVNS. The CDR3 contains 14 residues.

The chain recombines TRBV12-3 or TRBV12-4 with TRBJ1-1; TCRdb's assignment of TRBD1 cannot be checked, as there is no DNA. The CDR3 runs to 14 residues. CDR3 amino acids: CASSPDSSHTEAFF.

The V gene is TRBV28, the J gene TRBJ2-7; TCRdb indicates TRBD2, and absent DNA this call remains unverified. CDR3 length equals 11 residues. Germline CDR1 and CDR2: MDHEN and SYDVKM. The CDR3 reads CASSSTSRPYF.

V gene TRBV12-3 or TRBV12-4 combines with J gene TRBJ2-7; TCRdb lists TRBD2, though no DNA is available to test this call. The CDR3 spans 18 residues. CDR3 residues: CASSLANLRGLAGYEQYF.

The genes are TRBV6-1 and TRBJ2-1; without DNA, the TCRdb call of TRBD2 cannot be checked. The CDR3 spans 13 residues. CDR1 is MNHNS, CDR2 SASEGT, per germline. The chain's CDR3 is CASRPLAGGEQFF.

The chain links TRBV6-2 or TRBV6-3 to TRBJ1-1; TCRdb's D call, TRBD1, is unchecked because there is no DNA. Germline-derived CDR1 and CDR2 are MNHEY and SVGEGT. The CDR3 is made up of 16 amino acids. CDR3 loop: CASSYLPTEMNTEAFF.

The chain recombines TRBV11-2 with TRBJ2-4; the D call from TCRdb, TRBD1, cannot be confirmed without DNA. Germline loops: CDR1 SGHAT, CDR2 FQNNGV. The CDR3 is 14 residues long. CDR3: CASRGIRDKNIQYF.

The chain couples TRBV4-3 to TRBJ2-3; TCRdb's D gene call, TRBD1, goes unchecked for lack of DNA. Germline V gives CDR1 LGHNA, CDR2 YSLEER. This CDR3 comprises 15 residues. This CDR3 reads CASSQGQGAVDTQYF.

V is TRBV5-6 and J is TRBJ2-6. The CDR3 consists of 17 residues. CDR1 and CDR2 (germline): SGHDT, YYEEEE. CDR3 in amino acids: CASSAATELSGANVLTF.

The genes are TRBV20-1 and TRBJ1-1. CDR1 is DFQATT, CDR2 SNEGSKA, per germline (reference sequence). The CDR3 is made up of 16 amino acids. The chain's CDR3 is CSASPPDRKMNTEAFF.

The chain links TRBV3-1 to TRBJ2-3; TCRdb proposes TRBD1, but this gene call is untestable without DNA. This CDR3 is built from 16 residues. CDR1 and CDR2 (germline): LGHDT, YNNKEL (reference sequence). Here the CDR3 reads CASSQDLWGNTDTQYF.

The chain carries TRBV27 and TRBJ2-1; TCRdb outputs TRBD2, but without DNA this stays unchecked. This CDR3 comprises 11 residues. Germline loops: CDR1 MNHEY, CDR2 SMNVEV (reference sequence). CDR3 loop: CASSVRAEQFF.